This TCR beta chain is drawn from a study of blood T cells in healthy people across ages. Overall study findings and caveats: Relative to aged donors, long-lived donors carried more naive CD4+ cells and displayed higher diversity. No conclusive comparison of naive versus antigen-experienced cells was possible with unsorted PBMCs.

V was trimmed by 1 base and J by 1 base, leaving 10 bases between them. The CDR3 has 15 amino acids. Germline lookup yields CDR1 LGHNT and CDR2 FRNRAP. This clonotype was counted a few times. Its antigen is currently unknown. A second PCR of roughly 7 to 11 cycles used a sample-barcoded 5' primer and a J-beta primer mix. TCRdb analysed the 5' RACE reads with MiXCR anew, one entry per CDR3 protein. The repertoire holds over a million distinct CDR3 sequences, under 55% seen once, with over 15% in the top ten. The authors extracted at least 6 micrograms of total RNA per sample. The chain has TRBV12-5 and TRBJ2-5, with D tentatively TRBD2 (6 bases). The material sequenced was blood. The TCR sequence derives from a woman in her sixties or seventies in good health. CDR3 nucleotides: TGTGCTAGTGGTTTGGGAGTAGCGGTCCAAGAGACCCAGTACTTC. Translated, it gives CASGLGVAVQETQYF.